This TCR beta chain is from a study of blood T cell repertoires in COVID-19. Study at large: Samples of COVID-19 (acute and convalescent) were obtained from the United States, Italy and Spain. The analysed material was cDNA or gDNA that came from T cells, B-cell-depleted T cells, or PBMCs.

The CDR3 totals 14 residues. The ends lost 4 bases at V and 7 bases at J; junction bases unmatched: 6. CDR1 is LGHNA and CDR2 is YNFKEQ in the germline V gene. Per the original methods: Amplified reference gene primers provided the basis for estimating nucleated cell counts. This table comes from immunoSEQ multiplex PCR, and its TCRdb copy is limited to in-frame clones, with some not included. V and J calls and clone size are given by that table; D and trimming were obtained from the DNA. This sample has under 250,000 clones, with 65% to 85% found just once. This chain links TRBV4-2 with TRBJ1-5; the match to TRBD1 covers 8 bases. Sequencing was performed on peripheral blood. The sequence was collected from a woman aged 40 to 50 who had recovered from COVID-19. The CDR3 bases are TGTGCCAGCAGCCCTGGACAGGGCGAGCAGCCCCAGCATTTT. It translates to CASSPGQGEQPQHF.